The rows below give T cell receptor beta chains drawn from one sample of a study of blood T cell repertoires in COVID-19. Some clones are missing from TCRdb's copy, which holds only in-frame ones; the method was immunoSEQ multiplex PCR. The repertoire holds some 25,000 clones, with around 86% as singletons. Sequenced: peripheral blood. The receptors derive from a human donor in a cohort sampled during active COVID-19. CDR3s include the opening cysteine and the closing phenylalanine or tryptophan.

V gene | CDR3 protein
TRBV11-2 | CASSPIRTSRPGELFF
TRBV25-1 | CASSAAGQALSYEQYF
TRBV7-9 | CASSLAQTRVRTEAFF
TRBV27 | CASSHQGLTTDTQYF
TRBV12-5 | CASGLGTGSSYEQYF
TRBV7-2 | CASSSDYIGELFF
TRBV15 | CATSPTGMVGTEAFF
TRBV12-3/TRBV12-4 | CASSFEGNSPLHF
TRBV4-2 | CASSRETSRRSGANVLTF
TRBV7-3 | CASSAGPTDTQYF
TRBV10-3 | CAIRQGAGELFF
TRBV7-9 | CASSLKASGRGPYEQYF
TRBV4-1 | CASSQEGAGGPEETQYF
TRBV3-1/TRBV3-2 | CASSSTTSGVKETQYF
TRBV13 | CASSNHGSYEQYF